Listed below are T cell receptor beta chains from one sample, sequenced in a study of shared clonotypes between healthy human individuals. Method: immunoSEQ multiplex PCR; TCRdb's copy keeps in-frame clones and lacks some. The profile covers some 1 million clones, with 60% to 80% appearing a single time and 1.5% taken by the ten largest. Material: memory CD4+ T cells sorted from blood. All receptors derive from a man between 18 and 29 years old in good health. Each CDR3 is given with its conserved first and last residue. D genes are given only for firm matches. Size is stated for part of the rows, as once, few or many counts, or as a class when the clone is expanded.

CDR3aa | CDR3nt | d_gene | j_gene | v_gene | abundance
CASSLNAGQGRTEAFF | TGTGCCAGTAGCCTAAACGCAGGACAGGGGCGTACTGAAGCTTTCTTT | TRBD1 | TRBJ1-1 | TRBV19 | .
CASSARQGDSPLHF | TGTGCCAGCAGTGCAAGACAGGGCGACTCACCCCTCCACTTT | TRBD1 | TRBJ1-6 | TRBV6-1 | few
CASSVLSGPNEKLFF | TGTGCCAGCAGCGTGCTCTCGGGCCCTAATGAAAAACTGTTTTTT | . | TRBJ1-4 | TRBV9 | .
CASSLGVGWETTYEQYF | TGTGCCAGCAGCTTAGGGGTTGGGTGGGAGACCACATACGAGCAGTACTTC | . | TRBJ2-7 | TRBV7-8 | .
CASSRNFRETQYF | TGTGCCAGCAGTCGGAACTTTAGGGAGACCCAGTACTTC | . | TRBJ2-5 | TRBV2 | .
CASSLGQGLYNEQFF | TGTGCCAGCAGCTTGGGACAGGGATTGTACAATGAGCAGTTCTTC | TRBD1 | TRBJ2-1 | TRBV6-5 | .
CASSLGGATDTQYF | TGTGCCAGCAGCCTGGGGGGGGCCACAGATACGCAGTATTTT | . | TRBJ2-3 | TRBV11-3 | .
CASSLAGGSYEQYF | TGTGCCAGCAGTTTAGCGGGGGGGTCCTACGAGCAGTACTTC | TRBD2 | TRBJ2-7 | TRBV2 | once
CASRPGQGNGYTF | TGTGCCAGTAGACCGGGACAGGGGAATGGCTACACCTTC | TRBD1 | TRBJ1-2 | TRBV19 | .
CASSQDLAHPYYEQYF | TGCGCCAGCAGCCAAGACTTAGCTCATCCCTACTACGAGCAGTACTTC | . | TRBJ2-7 | TRBV4-1 | .
CASSPQGAEGRGRAFF | TGTGCCAGCAGCCCCCAGGGGGCGGAAGGTCGAGGAAGAGCTTTCTTT | TRBD1 | TRBJ1-1 | TRBV7-3 | .
CSARGRDGYTF | TGCAGTGCTAGGGGGCGGGACGGCTACACCTTC | . | TRBJ1-2 | TRBV20-1 | .
CASSSLGLQETQYF | TGCGCCAGCAGCTCTTTGGGGCTCCAGGAGACCCAGTACTTC | . | TRBJ2-5 | TRBV5-1 | .
CATSREGRAVGDTQYF | TGTGCCACCAGCAGAGAAGGCAGGGCTGTAGGAGATACGCAGTATTTT | . | TRBJ2-3 | TRBV15 | .
CAISDADRVVSYEQYF | TGTGCCATCAGTGATGCAGACAGGGTCGTCTCCTACGAGCAGTACTTC | TRBD1 | TRBJ2-7 | TRBV10-3 | few
CASKITDTQYF | TGTGCCAGCAAGATCACAGATACGCAGTATTTT | . | TRBJ2-3 | TRBV6-5 | .
CASSQDRSNQPQHF | TGTGCCAGCAGTCAAGACCGGAGCAATCAGCCCCAGCATTTT | . | TRBJ1-5 | TRBV2 | once
CATWASGEGTQYF | TGTGCCACTTGGGCTAGTGGGGAGGGTACGCAGTATTTT | TRBD2 | TRBJ2-3 | TRBV19 | .
CATSQNTGYEQYF | TGTGCCACCAGCCAGAACACGGGCTACGAGCAGTACTTC | . | TRBJ2-7 | TRBV15 | .
CSALRDRAEQFF | TGCAGCGCCCTCCGGGACAGGGCTGAGCAGTTCTTC | TRBD1 | TRBJ2-1 | TRBV29-1 | .
CASSPPLGTEAFF | TGTGCCAGCAGTCCCCCCCTGGGCACTGAAGCTTTCTTT | . | TRBJ1-1 | TRBV7-9 | few
CASSPTGSGANVLTF | TGTGCCAGCAGTCCGACGGGCTCTGGGGCCAACGTCCTGACTTTC | . | TRBJ2-6 | TRBV28 | .
CASSLSSNQPQHF | TGTGCCAGCAGCTTATCTAGCAATCAGCCCCAGCATTTT | . | TRBJ1-5 | TRBV7-3 | .
CASSPAGTGNTEAFF | TGTGCCAGCTCGCCAGCCGGGACAGGGAACACTGAAGCTTTCTTT | TRBD1 | TRBJ1-1 | TRBV18 | .
CASSYADTQYF | TGTGCCAGCAGCTATGCAGATACGCAGTATTTT | . | TRBJ2-3 | TRBV7-2 | .
CASSFPRGKGSNQPQHF | TGTGCCAGCAGTTTCCCGCGGGGAAAAGGGAGCAATCAGCCCCAGCATTTT | . | TRBJ1-5 | TRBV28 | .
CASSVEPGPGDTQYF | TGTGCCAGCAGCGTAGAACCAGGGCCGGGGGATACGCAGTATTTT | . | TRBJ2-3 | TRBV9 | .
CSVPGQIYNEQFF | TGCAGCGTGCCGGGACAAATATACAATGAGCAGTTCTTC | . | TRBJ2-1 | TRBV29-1 | .
CASSIISGITDERFF | TGTGCCAGTAGTATAATCTCGGGGATAACTGATGAGCGGTTCTTC | . | TRBJ2-1 | TRBV19 | .
CASSLYSENEQFF | TGTGCCAGCAGCTTGTATTCAGAGAATGAGCAGTTCTTC | . | TRBJ2-1 | TRBV5-4 | .
CASSRTGELFF | TGTGCCAGCAGCCGCACCGGGGAGCTGTTTTTT | . | TRBJ2-2 | TRBV14 | .
CASSLGETGQHTGELFF | TGTGCCAGCAGCTTAGGGGAGACAGGGCAGCACACCGGGGAGCTGTTTTTT | TRBD1 | TRBJ2-2 | TRBV11-2 | .
CASSIIGPSNEKLFF | TGTGCCAGTAGTATCATCGGCCCCAGCAATGAAAAACTGTTTTTT | . | TRBJ1-4 | TRBV19 | .
CASSLDYEQYF | TGTGCCAGCAGCCTTGACTACGAGCAGTACTTC | . | TRBJ2-7 | TRBV7-2 | .
CASSLLGGTEKLFF | TGTGCCAGCAGCTTGCTGGGGGGGACGGAAAAACTGTTTTTT | . | TRBJ1-4 | TRBV5-5 | .
CASSLAPTGNDEQFF | TGCGCCAGCAGCTTGGCCCCGACAGGGAACGATGAGCAGTTCTTC | TRBD1 | TRBJ2-1 | TRBV5-1 | .
CASSPTGGQETQYF | TGTGCCAGCAGCCCCACAGGGGGTCAAGAGACCCAGTACTTC | TRBD1 | TRBJ2-5 | TRBV5-5 | .
CASSLRTDTMTF | TGTGCCAGCAGCTTGAGGACAGATACTATGACCTTC | . | TRBJ1-2 | TRBV5-4 | few
CASSQEAGGRGGETQYF | TGCGCCAGCAGCCAAGAAGCCGGCGGGAGGGGAGGAGAGACCCAGTACTTC | TRBD2 | TRBJ2-5 | TRBV4-1 | .
CASSGSGGTEAFF | TGTGCCAGCTCGGGTTCAGGGGGCACTGAAGCTTTCTTT | TRBD1 | TRBJ1-1 | TRBV18 | .
CASRPYSPNTEAFF | TGTGCCAGCAGGCCTTATAGCCCGAACACTGAAGCTTTCTTT | . | TRBJ1-1 | TRBV28 | .